These 27 T cell receptor beta chains were sequenced from one sample in a study of T cell changes during pregnancy in multiple sclerosis. Assay: immunoSEQ multiplex PCR; the TCRdb copy retains only in-frame clones and omits some. The data contain about 44,000 clones, roughly 92% of them singletons. Sequencing was performed on CD4+ T cells from peripheral blood mononuclear cells, taken in the third trimester of pregnancy. These receptors all stem from a female donor with multiple sclerosis, enrolled in a pregnancy study.

V is TRBV4-3 and J is TRBJ1-4; 10 nucleotides align to TRBD1. Per the germline V gene, CDR1 is LGHNA and CDR2 is YSLEER. After removal of 4 bases from V and 8 bases from J, the junction contained 7 bases not matched to a gene. CDR3 length equals 15 residues. The CDR3 bases are TGCGCCAGCAGCCGGTACGGGACAGGGGACGAAAAACTGTTTTTT. This codes for CASSRYGTGDEKLFF.

The chain links TRBV6-5 to TRBJ2-5, with 7 nucleotides matching TRBD2. Trimming cost V 6 bases and J 6 bases; bases outside gene matches: 7. CDR3 length equals 13 residues. Per the germline V gene, CDR1 is MNHEY and CDR2 is SVGAGI. As DNA, the CDR3 is TGTGCCAGCAGCCGGTCGGGGGGAAAGACCCAGTACTTC. Its protein product is CASSRSGGKTQYF.

The sample holds a few counts of this clone. The rearrangement links TRBV11-3 to TRBJ2-7, with TRBD1 as a possible D gene (6 bases). V shed 4 bases and J shed 0 bases, with 10 bases lying between them. This CDR3 is 14 amino acids long. From germline, CDR1 is SGHNT and CDR2 YENEEA. CDR3 in DNA: TGTGCCAGCAGCTCACAGGGTAGCTCCTACGAGCAGTACTTC. Translation: CASSSQGSSYEQYF.

The chain's CDR3 is CASSGTGKAGNTIYF. CDR3 in DNA: TGTGCCAGCAGCGGAACAGGGAAAGCTGGAAACACCATATATTTT. This rearrangement joins TRBV9 to TRBJ1-3; possible D gene TRBD1, 6 bases. Trimming pared 3 bases from V and 2 bases from J, leaving 12 bases between. Germline CDR1 reads SGDLS; CDR2 reads YYNGEE. CDR3 length: 15 residues.

The V gene is TRBV9, the J gene TRBJ2-7, with 9 bases that match TRBD2. The CDR3 length is 13 residues. From germline, CDR1 is SGDLS and CDR2 YYNGEE. Trimming took 3 bases from V and 7 from J; bases not matched to a gene: 5. This chain's CDR3 is CASSGLTSGEQYF. Here the CDR3 DNA reads TGTGCCAGCAGCGGATTGACTAGCGGAGAGCAGTACTTC.

The gene calls are TRBV5-6 and TRBJ2-1; a possible D gene is TRBD1 (6 bases). The germline CDR1 and CDR2 sequences are SGHDT and YYEEEE. V was pared by 3 bases and J by 6 bases, with 10 bases between. This CDR3 has 13 residues. The CDR3 sequence: CASSWRGGNEQFF. The CDR3 nucleotides read TGTGCCAGCAGCTGGCGAGGGGGCAATGAGCAGTTCTTC.

This clone was seen a single time. The V call is TRBV19, the J call TRBJ1-2; 8 positions agree with TRBD1. CDR1 and CDR2 from the germline V gene are LNHDA and SQIVND (reference sequence). CDR3 size: 14 residues. V was pared by 8 bases and J by 3 bases, with 8 bases of the junction left unmatched. The CDR3 is CASGRDRHYYGYTF. The CDR3 nucleotides read TGTGCCAGTGGCCGGGACAGGCACTACTATGGCTACACCTTC.

This chain links TRBV29-1 with TRBJ1-1; a possible D gene is TRBD1 (6 bases). The germline V gene has CDR1 SQVTM and CDR2 ANQGSEA. The CDR3 sequence is 13 residues long. V lost 7 bases and J 1 base, leaving 13 bases between the germline ends. The CDR3 spells CSGHTGPNTEAFF. The CDR3 coding sequence is TGCAGCGGCCACACAGGGCCGAACACTGAAGCTTTCTTT.

V usage is TRBV2 and J usage is TRBJ2-5; weak D call: TRBD1 (6 bases). Germline V CDR1 and CDR2: SNHLY, FYNNEI. This CDR3 contains 13 residues. Trimming took off 8 bases at V and 5 bases at J, with 15 bases between the two ends. CDR3 sequence reads: CASEGQFGETQYF. Written as DNA, the CDR3 is TGTGCCAGCGAGGGACAATTCGGGGAGACCCAGTACTTC.

This rearrangement joins TRBV19 to TRBJ1-1; the D gene is possibly TRBD1 (6 bases). Germline V gene sequence: CDR1 LNHDA, CDR2 SQIVND (reference sequence). V lost 5 bases and J lost 2, with 18 bases in between. CDR3 length: 16 amino acids. CDR3 region: CASSGPRQGSNTEAFF. The CDR3 nucleotides are TGTGCCAGTAGTGGCCCCCGGCAGGGGAGTAACACTGAAGCTTTCTTT.

This rearrangement joins TRBV7-9 to TRBJ2-2, with TRBD2 identical over 7 bases. The CDR3 totals 18 residues. V trimming: 5 bases; J trimming: 3 bases; junction bases outside the gene matches: 15. The germline gives CDR1 SEHNR, CDR2 FQNEAQ (reference sequence). The CDR3: CASSPAGRGRPYTGELFF. The CDR3 nucleotides are TGTGCCAGCAGCCCGGCAGGGCGGGGGAGACCTTACACCGGGGAGCTGTTTTTT.

The chain carries TRBV7-2 and TRBJ2-3, with 14 nucleotides matching TRBD2. V trimming: 5 bases; J trimming: 1 base; junction bases outside the gene matches: 11. The CDR3 totals 19 residues. CDR1 and CDR2 (germline): SGHTA, FQGNSA. Here the CDR3 reads CASSPGLAGVWRGTDTQYF. The CDR3 region has the DNA TGTGCCAGCAGCCCGGGACTAGCGGGAGTATGGAGGGGCACAGATACGCAGTATTTT.

CDR3 in amino acids: CASSLMAGSTDTQYF. CDR3 nucleotide sequence: TGCGCCAGCAGCTTGATGGCGGGCAGCACAGATACGCAGTATTTT. V and J are TRBV5-1 and TRBJ2-3, with a weak D call TRBD2 (5 bases). The CDR3 contains 15 residues. Trimming pared 1 base from V and 0 bases from J, leaving 9 bases between. Germline CDR1 reads SGHRS; CDR2 reads YFSETQ.

This sequence joins TRBV9 and TRBJ1-5; D is undetermined. The CDR3 runs to 14 residues. The germline V and J ends were trimmed by 0 bases and 9 bases, with 13 bases remaining between them. CDR1 and CDR2 from the germline V gene are SGDLS and YYNGEE. The CDR3 DNA sequence: TGTGCCAGCAGCGTAGGGGCGCCAAATGCGCCCCAGCATTTT. Translation gives CASSVGAPNAPQHF.

Here the CDR3 reads CASSATGVDGTEAFF. DNA for the CDR3: TGCGCCAGCAGCGCGACAGGGGTAGATGGCACTGAAGCTTTCTTT. This chain uses TRBV4-1 with TRBJ1-1; 8 bases fit TRBD1. There are 15 residues in the CDR3. CDR1 is MGHRA and CDR2 is YSYEKL in the germline V gene. V gave up 5 bases and J gave up 4 bases; unmatched junction bases: 9.

This clone was detected once. The V gene is TRBV15, the J gene TRBJ1-5; the match to TRBD1 covers 7 bases. The CDR3 has 15 amino acids. V shed 0 bases and J 5 bases; nucleotides not matched to a gene: 4. In germline, CDR1 is LNHNV, CDR2 YYDKDF (reference sequence). The CDR3 is CATSREGGGDQPQHF. The CDR3 DNA sequence: TGTGCCACCAGCAGAGAAGGAGGGGGCGATCAGCCCCAGCATTTT.

The chain carries TRBV7-3 and TRBJ2-1, with TRBD2 matching over 11 bases. Germline V gene lookup returns CDR1 SGHTA and CDR2 FQGTGA. V lost 2 bases, J lost 9 bases, and 6 bases stayed unmatched. The length of the CDR3 is 15 residues. CDR3 nucleotide sequence: TGTGCCAGCAGCTTAGGCCTAGCGGGAGGCCCTGAGCAGTTCTTC. This codes for CASSLGLAGGPEQFF.

The chain couples TRBV14 to TRBJ2-7, with TRBD1 identical over 7 bases. V lost 4 bases and J lost 3; bases outside the gene matches: 9. The CDR3 has 15 amino acids. Germline CDR1 and CDR2: SGHDN and FVKESK. CDR3: CASSLGRGQHYEQYF. In DNA, the CDR3 is TGTGCCAGCAGCCTAGGACGGGGACAGCACTACGAGCAGTACTTC.

The rearrangement links TRBV29-1 to TRBJ1-4; TRBD1 aligns across 7 bases. V dropped 7 bases and J dropped 5; count of bases not matched to a gene: 7. Germline V CDR1 and CDR2: SQVTM, ANQGSEA. The length of the CDR3 is 13 residues. CDR3 DNA sequence: TGCAGCGCCCGGGACAGCCAAAATGAAAAACTGTTTTTT. Translation gives CSARDSQNEKLFF.

The chain has TRBV30 and TRBJ2-5; 9 bases agree with TRBD1. The CDR3 contains 13 residues. J gave up 2 bases and V 5 bases, and 3 bases lay outside the gene matches. CDR1 GTSNPN and CDR2 SVGIG come from the germline V gene (reference sequence). The CDR3 DNA is TGTGCCTGGGGGACAGGGAGACAAGAGACCCAGTACTTC. Protein product: CAWGTGRQETQYF. Supplemented by reference TRBV30 and TRBJ2-5, the full variable domain reads SQTIHQWPATLVQPVGSPLSLECTVEGTSNPNLYWYRQAAGRGLQLLFYSVGIGQISSEVPQNLSASRPQDRQFILSSKKLLLSDSGFYLCAWGTGRQETQYFGPGTRLLVL.

The CDR3 here is CASSQDRDSNQPQHF. The DNA for the CDR3 is TGTGCCAGCAGCCAAGATCGGGACTCAAATCAGCCCCAGCATTTT. The chain employs TRBV4-2 and TRBJ1-5; possible D gene TRBD1, 5 bases. Germline CDR1 is LGHNA and CDR2 is YNFKEQ. The CDR3 runs to 15 residues. Trimming removed 0 bases at V and 4 bases at J, with 10 bases between.

V gene TRBV5-1 combines with J gene TRBJ2-5; TRBD2 might be the D (5 bases). The ends were cut back, 1 base at V and 2 bases at J, with 12 bases in the middle. CDR3 length equals 15 residues. Germline-derived CDR1 and CDR2 are SGHRS and YFSETQ. In DNA form, the CDR3 reads TGCGCCAGCAGCTTGCGCCAGGACTTTCAAGAGACCCAGTACTTC. It codes for CASSLRQDFQETQYF.

The gene calls are TRBV4-2 and TRBJ2-2; 7 nucleotides align to TRBD2. V lost 0 bases to trimming and J lost 13 bases; unmatched junction nucleotides: 14. The CDR3 loop spans 16 amino acids. Germline V gives CDR1 LGHNA, CDR2 YNFKEQ. Here the CDR3 reads CASSQDFPAGTPGLFF. CDR3 coding DNA: TGTGCCAGCAGCCAAGATTTTCCAGCGGGAACACCGGGGCTGTTTTTT.

The chain carries TRBV18 and TRBJ1-3; no clear D gene. The V gene lost 2 bases and the J gene lost 0 bases, with 17 bases spanning the gap. Germline assignment: CDR1 KGHSH and CDR2 LQKENI. This CDR3 comprises 18 residues. The CDR3: CASSPYQTESISGNTIYF. For the CDR3, the DNA is TGTGCCAGCTCACCATATCAGACTGAAAGCATCTCTGGAAACACCATATATTTT.

This clone was detected a few times. The rearrangement links TRBV18 to TRBJ2-1; 9 nucleotides align to TRBD2. Per the germline V gene, CDR1 is KGHSH and CDR2 is LQKENI. J was trimmed by 9 bases and V by 4 bases; bases with no gene match: 10. This CDR3 is 15 amino acids long. In nucleotides, the CDR3 is TGTGCCAGCTCACAGACGCGGACTAGCGACGGTGAGCAGTTCTTC. Translation: CASSQTRTSDGEQFF.

The CDR3 here is CASSMGGKSQETQYF. The CDR3 nucleotides read TGTGCCAGTAGTATGGGCGGGAAAAGCCAAGAGACCCAGTACTTC. J is TRBJ2-5 and V is TRBV19; D might be TRBD2 (6 bases). There are 15 residues in the CDR3. CDR1 and CDR2 (germline): LNHDA, SQIVND (reference sequence). V lost 3 bases and J 1 base, leaving 12 bases between the germline ends.

This rearrangement joins TRBV11-2 to TRBJ2-2; 10 bases are a match to TRBD1. The V gene end was trimmed by 3 bases and the J gene end by 3 bases; junction bases not matched to a gene: 7. CDR3 length: 17 amino acids. Germline CDR1 is SGHAT and CDR2 is FQNNGV. The CDR3: CASSLDDRGRHTGELFF. CDR3 DNA: TGTGCCAGCAGCTTGGATGACAGGGGGCGGCACACCGGGGAGCTGTTTTTT.